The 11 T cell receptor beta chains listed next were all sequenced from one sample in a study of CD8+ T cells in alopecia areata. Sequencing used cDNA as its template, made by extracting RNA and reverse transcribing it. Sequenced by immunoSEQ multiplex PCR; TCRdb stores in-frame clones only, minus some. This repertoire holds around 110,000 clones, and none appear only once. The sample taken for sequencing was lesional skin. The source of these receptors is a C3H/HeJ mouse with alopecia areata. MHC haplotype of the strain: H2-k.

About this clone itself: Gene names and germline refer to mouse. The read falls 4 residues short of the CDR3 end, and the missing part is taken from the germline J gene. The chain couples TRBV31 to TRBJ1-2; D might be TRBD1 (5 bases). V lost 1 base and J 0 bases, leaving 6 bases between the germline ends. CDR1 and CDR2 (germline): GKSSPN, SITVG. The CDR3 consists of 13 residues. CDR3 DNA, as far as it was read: TGTGCCTGGAGTCGCAGGGCAAACTCC. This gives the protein CAWSRRANS. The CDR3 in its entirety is CAWSRRANSDYTF. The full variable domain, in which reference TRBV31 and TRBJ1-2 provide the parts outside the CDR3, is AQTIHQWPVAEIKAVGSPLSLGCTIKGKSSPNLYWYWQATGGTLQQLFYSITVGQVESVVQLNLSASRPKDDQFILSTEKLLLSHSGFYLCAWSRRANSDYTFGSGTRLLVI.

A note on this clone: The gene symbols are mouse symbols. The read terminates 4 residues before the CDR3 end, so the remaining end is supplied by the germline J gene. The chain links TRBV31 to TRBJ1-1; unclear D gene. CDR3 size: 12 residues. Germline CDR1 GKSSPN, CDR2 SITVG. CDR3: CAWSKTFTEVFF. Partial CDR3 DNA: TGTGCCTGGAGTAAGACATTTACA.

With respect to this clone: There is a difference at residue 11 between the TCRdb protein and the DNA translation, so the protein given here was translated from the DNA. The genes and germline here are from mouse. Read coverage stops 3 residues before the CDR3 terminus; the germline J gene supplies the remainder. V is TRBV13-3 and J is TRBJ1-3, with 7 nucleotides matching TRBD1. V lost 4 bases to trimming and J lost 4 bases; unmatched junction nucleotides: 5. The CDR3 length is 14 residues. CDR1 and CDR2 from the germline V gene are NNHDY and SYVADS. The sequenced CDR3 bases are TGTGCCAGCAGTCCCCGACAGGGAGGAAATACG. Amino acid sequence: CASSPRQGGNT. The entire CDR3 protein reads CASSPRQGGNTLYF.

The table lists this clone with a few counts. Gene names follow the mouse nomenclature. The CDR3 sequence is CASSDNLGGLAEQFF. The part of the CDR3 DNA that was read is TGTGCCAGCAGTGATAACTTGGGGGGACTTGCT. V gene TRBV13-3 combines with J gene TRBJ2-1; TRBD2 aligns across 7 bases. The read ends 4 residues before the CDR3 terminus; that terminus is restored from the germline J gene. The CDR3 loop spans 15 amino acids. Germline V gene data show CDR1 as NNHDY and CDR2 as SYVADS. The V and J ends lost 1 base and 6 bases, in that order; junction bases with no gene match: 7.

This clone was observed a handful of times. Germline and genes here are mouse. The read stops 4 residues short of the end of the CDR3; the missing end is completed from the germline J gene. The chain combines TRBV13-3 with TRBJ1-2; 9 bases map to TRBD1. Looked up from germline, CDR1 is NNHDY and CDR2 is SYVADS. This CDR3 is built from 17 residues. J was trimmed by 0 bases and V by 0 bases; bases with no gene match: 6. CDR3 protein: CASSDVGQGRANSDYTF. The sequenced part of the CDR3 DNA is TGTGCCAGCAGTGATGTAGGACAGGGGCGTGCAAACTCC.

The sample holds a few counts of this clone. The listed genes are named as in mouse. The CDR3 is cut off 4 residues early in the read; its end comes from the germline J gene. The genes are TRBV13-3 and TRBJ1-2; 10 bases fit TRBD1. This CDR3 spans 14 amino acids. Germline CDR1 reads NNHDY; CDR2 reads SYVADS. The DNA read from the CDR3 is TGTGCCAGCAGGGCGGGACAGGGGCTTTCC. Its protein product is CASRAGQGLS. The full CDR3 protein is CASRAGQGLSDYTF.

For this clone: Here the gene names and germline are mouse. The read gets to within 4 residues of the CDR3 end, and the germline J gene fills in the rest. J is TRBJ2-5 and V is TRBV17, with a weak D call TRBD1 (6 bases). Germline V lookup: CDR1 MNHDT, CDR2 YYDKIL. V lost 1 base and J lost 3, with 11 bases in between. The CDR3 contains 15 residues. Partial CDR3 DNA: TGTGCTAGCAGTAGAGCACCGGGACAACAAGAC. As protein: CASSRAPGQQD. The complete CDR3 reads CASSRAPGQQDTQYF. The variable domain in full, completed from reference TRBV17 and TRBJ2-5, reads DTTVKQNPRYKLARVGKPVNLICSQTMNHDTMYWYQKKPNQAPKLLLFYYDKILNREADTFEKFQSSRPNNSFCSLYIGSAGLEYSAMYLCASSRAPGQQDTQYFGPGTRLLVL.

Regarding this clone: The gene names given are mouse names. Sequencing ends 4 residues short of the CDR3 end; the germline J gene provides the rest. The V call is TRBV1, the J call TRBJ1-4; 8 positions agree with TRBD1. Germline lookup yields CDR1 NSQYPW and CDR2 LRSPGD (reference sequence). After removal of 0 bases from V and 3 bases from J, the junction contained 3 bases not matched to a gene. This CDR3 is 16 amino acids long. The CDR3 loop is CTCSAETGEANERLFF. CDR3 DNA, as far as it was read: TGCACCTGCAGTGCAGAGACAGGGGAGGCCAACGAA.

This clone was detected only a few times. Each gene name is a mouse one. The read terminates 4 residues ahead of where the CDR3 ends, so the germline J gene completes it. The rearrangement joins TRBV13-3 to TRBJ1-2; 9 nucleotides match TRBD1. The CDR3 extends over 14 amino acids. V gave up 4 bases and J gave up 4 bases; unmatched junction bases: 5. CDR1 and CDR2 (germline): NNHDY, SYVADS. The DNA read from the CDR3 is TGTGCCAGCAGTCTGACAGGGGGAGGCTCC. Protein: CASSLTGGGS. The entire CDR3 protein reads CASSLTGGGSDYTF.

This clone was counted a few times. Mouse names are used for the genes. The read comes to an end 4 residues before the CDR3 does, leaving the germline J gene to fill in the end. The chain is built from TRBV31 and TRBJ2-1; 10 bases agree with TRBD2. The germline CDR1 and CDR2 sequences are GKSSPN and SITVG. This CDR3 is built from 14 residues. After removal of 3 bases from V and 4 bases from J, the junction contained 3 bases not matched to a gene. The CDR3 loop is CAWSWGGAYAEQFF. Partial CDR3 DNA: TGTGCCTGGAGCTGGGGGGGCGCTTATGCT.

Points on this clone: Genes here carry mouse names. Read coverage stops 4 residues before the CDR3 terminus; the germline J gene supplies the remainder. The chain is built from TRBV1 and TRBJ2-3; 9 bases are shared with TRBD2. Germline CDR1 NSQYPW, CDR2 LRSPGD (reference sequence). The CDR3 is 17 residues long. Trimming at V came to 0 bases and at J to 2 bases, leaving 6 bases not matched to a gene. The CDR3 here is CTCSADDWGGVAETLYF. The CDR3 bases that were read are TGCACCTGCAGTGCAGATGATTGGGGGGGCGTTGCAGAA.